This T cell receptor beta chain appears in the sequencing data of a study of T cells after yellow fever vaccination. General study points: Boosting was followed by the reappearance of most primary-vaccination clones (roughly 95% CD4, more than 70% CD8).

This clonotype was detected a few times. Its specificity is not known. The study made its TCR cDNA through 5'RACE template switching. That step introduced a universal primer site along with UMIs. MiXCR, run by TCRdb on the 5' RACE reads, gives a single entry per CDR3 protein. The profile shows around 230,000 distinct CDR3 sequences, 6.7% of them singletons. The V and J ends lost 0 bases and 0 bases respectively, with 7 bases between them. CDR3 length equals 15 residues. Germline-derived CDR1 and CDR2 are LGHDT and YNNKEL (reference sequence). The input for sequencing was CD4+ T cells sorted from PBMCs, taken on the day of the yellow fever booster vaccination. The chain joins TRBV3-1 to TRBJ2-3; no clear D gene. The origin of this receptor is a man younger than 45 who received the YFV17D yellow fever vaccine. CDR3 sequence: CASSQEPLSTDTQYF. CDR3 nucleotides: TGTGCCAGCAGCCAAGAACCACTCAGCACAGATACGCAGTATTTT.